Described below is a single TCR beta chain sequence and its context. Its specificity is unknown. The sample originates from a study of PD-1 blockade in classical Hodgkin lymphoma. Background on the study: Once every 2 weeks, patients received intravenous nivolumab at 3 mg/kg.

General study points: The study found that TCR diversity rose significantly by C4D1 in CD4+ but not CD8+ cells. Nivolumab initiated under 1 year post-ASCT led to patient exclusion.

This CDR3 spans 16 amino acids. V lost 4 bases and J lost 1, with 13 bases in between. Germline V gene data show CDR1 as ENHRY and CDR2 as SYGVKD. Here immunoSEQ multiplex PCR was the method, and the copy in TCRdb shows in-frame clones only, minus some. The sample yields over 15,000 clones, roughly 77% seen once. Each and every patient relapsed after autologous stem cell transplantation, and patients got differing brentuximab vedotin exposure. This TCR was sampled from a human donor with classical Hodgkin lymphoma. The J gene is TRBJ2-2, the V gene TRBV10-3; perhaps TRBD1 as D (7 bases). The sample here was peripheral blood mononuclear cells (PBMCs), taken before the second cycle of nivolumab. The CDR3 coding sequence is TGTGCCATCAGTGTGGAGGGGGCCCTGAACACCGGGGAGCTGTTTTTT. The encoded protein is CAISVEGALNTGELFF.